A selection of T cell receptor beta chains follows, all from one sample in a study of cytomegalovirus exposure and HLA in healthy donors. Here immunoSEQ multiplex PCR was the method, and the copy in TCRdb shows in-frame clones only, minus some. The table lists 100,000 to 150,000 clones, less than 90% of them singletons. Sequencing was done on a sample of PBMCs. These receptors were obtained from a young man in good health and CMV-seropositive. Each CDR3 is given with its conserved first and last residue. A D gene is named only where the DNA matches it firmly.

D,J,V,CDR3,DNA
NA,TRBJ1-4,TRBV7-9,CASSPPGNEKLFF,TGTGCCAGCAGCCCCCCGGGGAATGAAAAACTGTTTTTT
NA,TRBJ2-5,TRBV4-3,CASQGADQETQYF,TGCGCCAGCCAAGGGGCAGATCAAGAGACCCAGTACTTC
TRBD1,TRBJ1-3,TRBV28,CASSLATGVYTIYF,TGTGCCAGCAGTTTGGCGACAGGGGTGTACACCATATATTTT
NA,TRBJ2-5,TRBV2,CASSEARAGPKGETQYF,TGTGCCAGCAGTGAAGCGCGGGCGGGGCCGAAGGGGGAGACCCAGTACTTC
NA,TRBJ2-7,TRBV19,CASSFSDNAGYYEQYF,TGTGCCAGTAGTTTCTCGGACAACGCCGGATACTACGAGCAGTACTTC
TRBD1,TRBJ1-6,TRBV2,CASGTGSPYNSPLHF,TGTGCCAGCGGGACAGGGAGCCCCTATAATTCACCCCTCCACTTT
NA,TRBJ1-1,TRBV11-2,CASSFSLNTEAFF,TGTGCCAGCAGCTTTTCTCTGAACACTGAAGCTTTCTTT
TRBD2,TRBJ2-2,TRBV10-3,CAINRAGGTINTGELFF,TGTGCCATCAATCGAGCGGGGGGAACGATCAACACCGGGGAGCTGTTTTTT
TRBD1,TRBJ1-1,TRBV7-9,CASSFGTGSLKDTEAFF,TGTGCCAGCAGCTTCGGGACAGGGAGCTTGAAAGACACTGAAGCTTTCTTT
NA,TRBJ2-7,TRBV5-6,CASSPPTRSYEQYF,TGTGCCAGCAGCCCGCCGACAAGGTCCTACGAGCAGTACTTC
TRBD2,TRBJ2-1,TRBV7-8,CASSLGLAGVTSYNEQFF,TGTGCCAGCAGCTTAGGGCTAGCGGGAGTTACCTCCTACAATGAGCAGTTCTTC
NA,TRBJ1-4,TRBV6-1,CASSELSQGLKKLFF,TGTGCCAGCAGTGAACTCAGCCAGGGTCTTAAAAAACTGTTTTTT
NA,TRBJ2-7,TRBV11-2,CASSLEVPYSYEQYF,TGTGCCAGCAGCTTAGAGGTACCCTACTCCTACGAGCAGTACTTC
TRBD1,TRBJ2-4,TRBV19,CASSIVDGTGLNIQYF,TGTGCCAGTAGTATAGTCGATGGGACAGGTTTAAACATTCAGTACTTC
NA,TRBJ1-3,TRBV4-3,CASSQDVTSGNTIYF,TGCGCCAGCAGCCAAGATGTGACTTCTGGAAACACCATATATTTT
NA,TRBJ1-1,TRBV6-5,CASREWARAGPEAFF,TGTGCCAGCAGGGAATGGGCGAGGGCCGGGCCTGAAGCTTTCTTT
TRBD1,TRBJ1-3,TRBV6-5,CASTYKGGRGNTIYF,TGTGCCAGCACGTATAAAGGGGGCCGTGGAAACACCATATATTTT
NA,TRBJ1-6,TRBV27,CASRPTLTASSYNSPLHF,TGTGCCAGCAGGCCCACATTGACTGCGAGCTCCTATAATTCACCCCTCCACTTT